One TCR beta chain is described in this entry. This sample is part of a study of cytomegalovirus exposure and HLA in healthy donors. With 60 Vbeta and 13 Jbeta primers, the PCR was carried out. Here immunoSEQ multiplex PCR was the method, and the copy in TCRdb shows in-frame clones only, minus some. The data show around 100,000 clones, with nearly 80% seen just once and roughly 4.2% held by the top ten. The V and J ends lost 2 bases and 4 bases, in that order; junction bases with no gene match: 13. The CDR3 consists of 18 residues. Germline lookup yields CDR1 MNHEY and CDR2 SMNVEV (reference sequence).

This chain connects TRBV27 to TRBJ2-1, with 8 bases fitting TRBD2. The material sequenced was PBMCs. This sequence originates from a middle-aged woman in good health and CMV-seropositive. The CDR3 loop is CASSLHSSGLRKYNEQFF. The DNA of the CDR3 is TGTGCCAGCAGTTTACATTCTAGCGGGCTCAGGAAGTACAATGAGCAGTTCTTC.